Sequencing of this T cell receptor (beta chain) was carried out in a study of T cell responses to AZD1222 COVID-19 vaccine. Study conclusions and caveats: Clonal diversity was possibly underestimated; the donors were predominantly white British and more often female. Across the whole spike, CD4 TCRs peaked at regions 160-218 and 743-854.

Germline CDR1 is LGHDT and CDR2 is YNNKEL (reference sequence). V lost 5 bases, J lost 0 bases, and 6 bases stayed unmatched. CDR3 length: 17 amino acids. Points on this clone: Its target is unknown.

Assay: immunoSEQ multiplex PCR; the TCRdb copy retains only in-frame clones and omits some. The sample has about 160,000 clones, roughly 90% seen once; the top ten hold more than 5.5%. This specimen was peripheral blood, taken on day 0 of AZD1222 vaccination. The rearrangement links TRBV3-1 (or the pseudogene TRBV3-2) to TRBJ2-1; 11 nucleotides line up with TRBD2. This sequence was found in an adult in good health. CDR3 residues: CASSGTSGATSYNEQFF. In DNA form, the CDR3 reads TGTGCCAGCAGCGGGACTAGCGGAGCCACCTCCTACAATGAGCAGTTCTTC.